Detailed here is one TCR beta chain. TCRdb keeps only in-frame clones here, not all; method: immunoSEQ multiplex PCR. The sample records about 680,000 clones, 72% being singletons. The CDR3 consists of 13 residues. CDR1 SGDLS and CDR2 YYNGEE come from the germline V gene. V lost 4 bases to trimming and J lost 5 bases; unmatched junction nucleotides: 3. This specimen comes from a study of shared clonotypes between healthy human individuals. The J gene is TRBJ2-1, the V gene TRBV9; 7 bases are a match to TRBD2. The specimen was memory CD4+ T cells sorted from blood. Stated subset: CD45RA-negative fraction. The TCR comes from a woman in her 30s in good health. The DNA for the CDR3 is TGTGCCAGCAGCTCTCTAGCGGACAATGAGCAGTTCTTC. Amino acid sequence: CASSSLADNEQFF.